This T cell receptor (beta chain) comes out of a study of post-analysis software for immune sequencing data. Study results and limitations: About 5 TRBV segments (TRBV5-6, TRBV5-1 and TRBV20-1 among them) occurred more frequently in patients than in controls.

Sequencing libraries made from TCR beta cDNA carried unique molecular identifiers. Each CDR3 protein is one row after TCRdb ran MiXCR on the PCR reads. The sample yields about 400,000 distinct CDR3 sequences, 30% to 45% seen once. From germline, CDR1 is SEHNR and CDR2 FQNEAQ (reference sequence). The length of the CDR3 is 18 residues. The ends lost 2 bases at V and 4 bases at J; junction bases unmatched: 14. This clonotype was found a few times. Its antigen is undetermined. The V call is TRBV7-9, the J call TRBJ1-2, with 9 bases fitting TRBD1. This clonotype originated in a girl under 18 with multiple sclerosis. The sample consisted of blood. Here the CDR3 DNA reads TGTGCCAGCAGCTTAATAACAACCCGGGACAGGGATTTCTATGGCTACACCTTC. This sequence encodes CASSLITTRDRDFYGYTF.